Included here is one TCR beta chain sequence, with context. Its antigen is as yet unknown. Documented time point: blood 2 weeks post-SBRT. The treatment denotes: 15 Gy SBRT to primary tumor, nephrectomy 4 weeks later. This CDR3 is 14 amino acids long. Germline lookup yields CDR1 SNHLY and CDR2 FYNNEI. V was clipped by 6 bases and J by 19 bases, with 25 bases between them. The source of the sample is a study of radiation and T cells in renal cell carcinoma. Study-level information: Nephrectomy followed 15 Gy stereotactic body radiation by 4 weeks. General observations from the study: Without pretreatment biopsies, baseline tumor clonotype presence was undetermined. Top tumor clonotypes rose in blood 2 weeks post-radiation, then contracted.

TCRdb's copy holds only in-frame clones and misses some; the assay was immunoSEQ multiplex PCR. The sample has 150,000 to 190,000 clones, roughly 87% seen once. The chain joins TRBV2 to TRBJ1-6, with TRBD1 as a possible D gene (5 bases). The specimen was blood, collected from a patient whose treatment included radiotherapy and nephrectomy. This receptor was identified in a woman between 50 and 59 years old with renal cell carcinoma. CDR3 sequence (DNA): TGTGCCAGCAGCGACCCGGGACTAGGTCCGCTAGGGCACTTT. Amino acid sequence: CASSDPGLGPLGHF.